These 23 T cell receptor beta chains were sequenced from one sample in a study of T cell responses to AZD1222 COVID-19 vaccine. Repertoires were generated with immunoSEQ multiplex PCR, while TCRdb's copy carries only in-frame clones and drops some. The sample contains roughly 80,000 clones, 85% to 95% of which appear only once. The specimen was peripheral blood, collected 28 days after the second AZD1222 dose. The receptor set was obtained from an adult who received the AZD1222 COVID-19 vaccine.

In its sample, this clone was seen once. The chain uses TRBV18 and TRBJ2-1; 11 positions match TRBD2. V trimming: 4 bases; J trimming: 5 bases; junction bases outside the gene matches: 4. Germline CDR1 and CDR2: KGHSH and LQKENI. The CDR3 consists of 15 residues. The CDR3 nucleotides are TGTGCCAGCTCACTCGGGACTAGCGGAAACAATGAGCAGTTCTTC. This sequence encodes CASSLGTSGNNEQFF. The full variable domain, its missing parts supplied by reference TRBV18 and TRBJ2-1, is NAGVMQNPRHLVRRRGQEARLRCSPMKGHSHVYWYRQLPEEGLKFMVYLQKENIIDESGMPKERFSAEFPKEGPSILRIQQVVRGDSAAYFCASSLGTSGNNEQFFGPGTRLTVL.

The chain has TRBV5-6 and TRBJ1-2, with no clear D. The V end lost 4 bases, the J end lost 0 bases, and 7 bases lay between the germline ends. Per germline, CDR1 SGHDT and CDR2 YYEEEE. CDR3 size: 13 residues. DNA for the CDR3: TGTGCCAGCAGCCCCAGGACTAACTATGGCTACACCTTC. Translating it yields CASSPRTNYGYTF.

The count of this clone is one. The chain recombines TRBV5-1 with TRBJ2-3; possible D gene TRBD2, 6 bases. Per germline, CDR1 SGHRS and CDR2 YFSETQ. The V and J ends lost 4 bases and 2 bases respectively, with 11 bases between them. The CDR3 loop spans 14 amino acids. The CDR3 DNA follows: TGCGCCAGCAGCCCCGGGACTTCCACAGATACGCAGTATTTT. Its translation is CASSPGTSTDTQYF. Full variable domain (missing parts from reference TRBV5-1 and TRBJ2-3): KAGVTQTPRYLIKTRGQQVTLSCSPISGHRSVSWYQQTPGQGLQFLFEYFSETQRNKGNFPGRFSGRQFSNSRSEMNVSTLELGDSALYLCASSPGTSTDTQYFGPGTRLTVL.

The V call is TRBV11-3, the J call TRBJ2-7; 9 positions match TRBD2. Looked up from germline, CDR1 is SGHNT and CDR2 is YENEEA. J gave up 0 bases and V 1 base, and 7 bases lay outside the gene matches. CDR3 length equals 17 residues. CDR3 region: CASSLGSGSGPSYEQYF. CDR3 sequence (DNA): TGTGCCAGCAGCTTAGGTAGCGGGAGTGGTCCCTCCTACGAGCAGTACTTC.

This sequence joins TRBV7-2 and TRBJ2-1, with D possibly being TRBD1 (5 bases). There are 14 residues in the CDR3. Per the germline V gene, CDR1 is SGHTA and CDR2 is FQGNSA. V was shortened by 5 bases and J by 7 bases, with 15 bases between the two germline ends. Here the CDR3 reads CASSPRDQANEQFF. The CDR3 coding sequence is TGTGCCAGCAGCCCCAGGGATCAGGCAAATGAGCAGTTCTTC.

The chain has TRBV11-3 and TRBJ2-2, with D possibly being TRBD2 (6 bases). CDR1 and CDR2 (germline): SGHNT, YENEEA. CDR3 length: 13 residues. Trimming pared 6 bases from V and 7 bases from J, leaving 12 bases between. DNA of the CDR3: TGTGCCAGCAGGTTTCAGGGAGGCGGGGAGCTGTTTTTT. Its translation is CASRFQGGGELFF. The full variable domain, completed using reference TRBV11-3 and TRBJ2-2, is EAGVVQSPRYKIIEKKQPVAFWCNPISGHNTLYWYLQNLGQGPELLIRYENEEAVDDSQLPKDRFSAERLKGVDSTLKIQPAELGDSAVYLCASRFQGGGELFFGEGSRLTVL.

V and J are TRBV27 and TRBJ2-3; 7 nucleotides line up with TRBD2. This CDR3 contains 16 residues. The germline gives CDR1 MNHEY, CDR2 SMNVEV (reference sequence). V gave up 5 bases and J gave up 0 bases; unmatched junction bases: 8. In DNA, the CDR3 is TGTGCCAGCAGTACCCTTCTAGCGGTCAGCACAGATACGCAGTATTTT. Its translation: CASSTLLAVSTDTQYF.

V usage is TRBV24-1 and J usage is TRBJ2-1, with 7 bases fitting TRBD1. Germline loops: CDR1 KGHDR, CDR2 SFDVKD. CDR3 length equals 14 residues. Trimming took 2 bases from V and 6 from J; bases not matched to a gene: 3. CDR3 DNA sequence: TGTGCCACCAGTGATTCGACAGGGAGCAATGAGCAGTTCTTC. It yields the protein CATSDSTGSNEQFF.

This chain connects TRBV29-1 to TRBJ2-3; 9 nucleotides agree with TRBD2. CDR3 length: 14 residues. Germline V gene data show CDR1 as SQVTM and CDR2 as ANQGSEA. Trimming took 7 bases from V and 4 from J; bases not matched to a gene: 9. The CDR3 spells CSASSGSGSDTQYF. The CDR3 coding sequence is TGCAGCGCAAGTAGCGGGAGTGGTTCAGATACGCAGTATTTT.

This clone was found once. The chain uses TRBV5-1 and TRBJ2-7; perhaps TRBD2 as D (6 bases). V lost 2 bases to trimming and J lost 5 bases, with 17 bases between them. Germline assignment: CDR1 SGHRS and CDR2 YFSETQ. The CDR3 has 15 amino acids. The CDR3 loop reads CASSFGEVGANEQYF. The CDR3 nucleotides are TGCGCCAGCAGCTTTGGGGAGGTAGGGGCCAACGAGCAGTACTTC.

V gene TRBV7-9 combines with J gene TRBJ2-1; either TRBD1 or TRBD2 may supply D (5 bases each). Germline CDR1 reads SEHNR; CDR2 reads FQNEAQ (reference sequence). Trimming removed 5 bases from V and 8 bases from J, with 19 bases in between. The CDR3 length is 15 residues. This chain's CDR3 is CASSPTGTPGHEQFF. The CDR3 DNA reads as TGTGCCAGCAGCCCTACCGGGACCCCGGGCCATGAGCAGTTCTTC.

V gene TRBV5-5 combines with J gene TRBJ1-4, with 7 bases identical to TRBD1. CDR3 size: 14 residues. The ends lost 4 bases at V and 4 bases at J; junction bases unmatched: 4. Germline values: CDR1 SGHKS, CDR2 YYEKEE (reference sequence). Here the CDR3 reads CASSLWDSNEKLFF. The CDR3 nucleotides read TGTGCCAGCAGCCTGTGGGACAGTAATGAAAAACTGTTTTTT.

The rearrangement uses TRBV21-1 and TRBJ2-2; the table calls TRBD2, which could not be checked here. TRBV21-1 is shown as a pseudogene. This CDR3 contains 17 residues. CDR3 bases: TGTGCCAGCAGCAACCCGGGGAGGGGAAGACCAACCGGGGAGCTGTTTTTT. Translating it yields CASSNPGRGRPTGELFF.

The J gene is TRBJ2-1, the V gene TRBV6-5; D may be TRBD2 (6 bases). Germline V lookup: CDR1 MNHEY, CDR2 SVGAGI. Between the trimmed V and J ends, which lost 3 bases and 9 bases, there was a span of 12 bases. There are 13 residues in the CDR3. CDR3 sequence: CASSYNRESEQFF. The DNA of the CDR3 is TGTGCCAGCAGTTATAACCGGGAGAGTGAGCAGTTCTTC.

The chain recombines TRBV19 with TRBJ2-2; D may be TRBD1 (6 bases). V lost 4 bases and J lost 4, with 16 bases in between. The germline CDR1 and CDR2 sequences are LNHDA and SQIVND (reference sequence). This CDR3 contains 16 residues. The CDR3 is CASSTSRGVGTGELFF. Here the CDR3 DNA reads TGTGCCAGTAGTACCAGCAGGGGAGTGGGCACCGGGGAGCTGTTTTTT. The full variable domain, its missing parts supplied by reference TRBV19 and TRBJ2-2, is DGGITQSPKYLFRKEGQNVTLSCEQNLNHDAMYWYRQDPGQGLRLIYYSQIVNDFQKGDIAEGYSVSREKKESFPLTVTSAQKNPTAFYLCASSTSRGVGTGELFFGEGSRLTVL.

The chain is built from TRBV15 and TRBJ2-1, with D tentatively TRBD1 (5 bases). This CDR3 is 13 amino acids long. Germline CDR1 and CDR2: LNHNV and YYDKDF (reference sequence). V was cut by 6 bases and J by 7 bases, with 13 bases left in between. Written as DNA, the CDR3 is TGTGCCACCAGGGACAACCTTATGAATGAGCAGTTCTTC. Protein sequence: CATRDNLMNEQFF.

The gene calls are TRBV30 and TRBJ2-1; D may be TRBD1 or TRBD2 (5 bases each). This CDR3 region has 16 residues. V lost 1 base, J lost 1 base, and 14 bases lay in between. Germline CDR1 and CDR2: GTSNPN and SVGIG (reference sequence). The CDR3 DNA reads as TGTGCCTGGAGTGGCGACCAGGGAGTGTCCTACAATGAGCAGTTCTTC. It translates to CAWSGDQGVSYNEQFF.

The CDR3 region has the DNA TGTGCCAGCAGCCCTTCCCAGGGGAACACTGAAGCTTTCTTT. Protein sequence: CASSPSQGNTEAFF. The J gene is TRBJ1-1, the V gene TRBV9, with TRBD1 as a possible D gene (5 bases). The germline V and J ends were trimmed by 4 bases and 1 base, with 11 bases remaining between them. Germline V gives CDR1 SGDLS, CDR2 YYNGEE. The length of the CDR3 is 14 residues. Based on the CDR3 plus reference TRBV9 and TRBJ1-1, the full variable domain is DSGVTQTPKHLITATGQRVTLRCSPRSGDLSVYWYQQSLDQGLQFLIQYYNGEERAKGNILERFSAQQFPDLHSELNLSSLELGDSALYFCASSPSQGNTEAFFGQGTRLTVV.

CDR3 region: CASKRNRDGNQPQHF. The CDR3 DNA sequence: TGTGCCAGTAAGAGAAACCGGGACGGTAATCAGCCCCAGCATTTT. This chain uses TRBV19 with TRBJ1-5; possibly TRBD1 for D (5 bases). Trimming left V 7 bases short and J 4 bases short, with 17 bases between. The germline gives CDR1 LNHDA, CDR2 SQIVND (reference sequence). The CDR3 loop spans 15 amino acids. Drawing the rest from reference TRBV19 and TRBJ1-5, the complete variable domain is DGGITQSPKYLFRKEGQNVTLSCEQNLNHDAMYWYRQDPGQGLRLIYYSQIVNDFQKGDIAEGYSVSREKKESFPLTVTSAQKNPTAFYLCASKRNRDGNQPQHFGDGTRLSIL.

For the CDR3, the DNA is TGTGCCAGCAGTTGGACGTCAGGGGGTTCACCCCTCCACTTT. It is translated as CASSWTSGGSPLHF. This chain uses TRBV27 with TRBJ1-6, with 7 positions matching TRBD1. Germline lookup yields CDR1 MNHEY and CDR2 SMNVEV (reference sequence). This CDR3 region has 14 residues. V shed 4 bases and J 9 bases; nucleotides not matched to a gene: 6.

V is TRBV19 and J is TRBJ2-2, with TRBD2 matching over 8 bases. Trimming cost V 3 bases and J 4 bases; bases outside gene matches: 13. Germline CDR1 LNHDA, CDR2 SQIVND (reference sequence). This CDR3 spans 18 amino acids. The DNA of the CDR3 is TGTGCCAGTAGTATCCCTCGGGAGGGTAGCTTTGCCACCGGGGAGCTGTTTTTT. The encoded protein is CASSIPREGSFATGELFF.

This chain connects TRBV30 to TRBJ1-5; D not resolved. The CDR3 has 15 residues. V was clipped by 0 bases and J by 5 bases, with 14 bases between them. Germline CDR1 GTSNPN, CDR2 SVGIG (reference sequence). In DNA form, the CDR3 reads TGTGCCTGGAGTGTAAGTTCGTTCGGGGATCAGCCCCAGCATTTT. Translated, it gives CAWSVSSFGDQPQHF.

The chain is built from TRBV4-2 and TRBJ1-4; D remains unclear. Germline CDR1 LGHNA, CDR2 YNFKEQ. The CDR3 is 16 residues long. Trimming took off 0 bases at V and 6 bases at J, with 14 bases between the two ends. CDR3 sequence (DNA): TGTGCCAGCAGCCAAGATATAGGTCGGCCAGATGAAAAACTGTTTTTT. Amino acids: CASSQDIGRPDEKLFF.